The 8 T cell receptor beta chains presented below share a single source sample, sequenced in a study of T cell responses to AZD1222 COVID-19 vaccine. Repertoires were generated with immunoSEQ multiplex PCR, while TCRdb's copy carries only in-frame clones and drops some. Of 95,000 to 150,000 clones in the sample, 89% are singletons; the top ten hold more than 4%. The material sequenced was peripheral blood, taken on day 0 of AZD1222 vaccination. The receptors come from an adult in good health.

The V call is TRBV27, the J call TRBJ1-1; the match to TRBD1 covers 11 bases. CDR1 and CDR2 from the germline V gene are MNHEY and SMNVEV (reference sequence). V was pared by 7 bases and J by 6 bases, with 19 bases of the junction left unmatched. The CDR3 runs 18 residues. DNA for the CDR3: TGTGCCAGCAACCGACTAGGACAGGGGGCTTGGGGGGTCGCTGAAGCTTTCTTT. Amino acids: CASNRLGQGAWGVAEAFF.

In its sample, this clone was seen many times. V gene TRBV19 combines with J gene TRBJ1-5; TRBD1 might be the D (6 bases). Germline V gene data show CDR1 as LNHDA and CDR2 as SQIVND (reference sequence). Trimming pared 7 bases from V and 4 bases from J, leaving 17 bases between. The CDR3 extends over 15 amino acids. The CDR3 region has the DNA TGTGCCAGTATGGACAGCGGCGGGAATAATCAGCCCCAGCATTTT. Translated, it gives CASMDSGGNNQPQHF.

DNA of the CDR3: TGCGCCAGCAGCTTTGGTCCCGGGACGGTCTCTAACTATGGCTACACCTTC. Translation: CASSFGPGTVSNYGYTF. The chain uses TRBV5-1 and TRBJ1-2, with D tentatively TRBD1 (5 bases). V shed 2 bases and J shed 0 bases, with 17 bases lying between them. The CDR3 runs to 17 residues. Germline CDR1 reads SGHRS; CDR2 reads YFSETQ. The variable domain in full, with the rest retrieved from reference TRBV5-1 and TRBJ1-2, is KAGVTQTPRYLIKTRGQQVTLSCSPISGHRSVSWYQQTPGQGLQFLFEYFSETQRNKGNFPGRFSGRQFSNSRSEMNVSTLELGDSALYLCASSFGPGTVSNYGYTFGSGTRLTVV.

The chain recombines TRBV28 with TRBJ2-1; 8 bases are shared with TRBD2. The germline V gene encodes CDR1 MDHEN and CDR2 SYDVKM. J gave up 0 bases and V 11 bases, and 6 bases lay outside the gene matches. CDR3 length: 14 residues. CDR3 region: CAVAREDSYNEQFF. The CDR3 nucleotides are TGTGCCGTCGCGCGGGAGGACTCCTACAATGAGCAGTTCTTC.

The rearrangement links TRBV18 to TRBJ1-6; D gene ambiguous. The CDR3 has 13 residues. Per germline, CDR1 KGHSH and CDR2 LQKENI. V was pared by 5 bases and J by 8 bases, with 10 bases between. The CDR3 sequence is CASSSGPDSPLHF. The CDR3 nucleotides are TGTGCCAGCTCATCAGGTCCTGATTCACCCCTCCACTTT. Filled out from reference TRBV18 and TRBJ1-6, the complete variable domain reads NAGVMQNPRHLVRRRGQEARLRCSPMKGHSHVYWYRQLPEEGLKFMVYLQKENIIDESGMPKERFSAEFPKEGPSILRIQQVVRGDSAAYFCASSSGPDSPLHFGNGTRLTVT.

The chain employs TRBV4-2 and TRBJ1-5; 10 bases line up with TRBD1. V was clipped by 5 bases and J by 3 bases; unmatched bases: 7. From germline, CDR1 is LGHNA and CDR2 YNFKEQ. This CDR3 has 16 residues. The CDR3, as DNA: TGTGCCAGCAGCTTAACCGGGACAGGGGACAATCAGCCCCAGCATTTT. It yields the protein CASSLTGTGDNQPQHF.

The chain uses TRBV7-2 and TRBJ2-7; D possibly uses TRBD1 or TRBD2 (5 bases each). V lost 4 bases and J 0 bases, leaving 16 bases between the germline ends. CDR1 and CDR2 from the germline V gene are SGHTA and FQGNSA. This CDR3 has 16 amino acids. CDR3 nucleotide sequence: TGTGCCAGCAGCTCATCCGGGACGGAAAGCTCCTACGAGCAGTACTTC. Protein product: CASSSSGTESSYEQYF.

CDR3 region: CASSQRGLETQYF. CDR3 DNA sequence: TGTGCCAGCAGCCAACGGGGTTTGGAGACCCAGTACTTC. This chain connects TRBV3-1 (or the pseudogene TRBV3-2) to TRBJ2-5; D is possibly TRBD2 (5 bases). CDR1 is LGHDT, CDR2 YNNKEL, per germline (reference sequence). The germline V and J ends were trimmed by 2 bases and 5 bases, with 9 bases remaining between them. The CDR3 covers 13 residues.